This passage covers 12 T cell receptor beta chains from one sample sequenced in a study of blood T cell repertoires in COVID-19. The table came from immunoSEQ multiplex PCR; TCRdb's copy has only in-frame clones and leaves some out. The table has roughly 140,000 clones, around 81% seen once. The source material was peripheral blood. These receptors originate from a human donor in a cohort sampled during active COVID-19.

CDR3 sequence: CASSLAGTPQETQYF. The CDR3 DNA reads as TGTGCCAGCAGCTTAGCCGGGACTCCCCAAGAGACCCAGTACTTC. This chain uses TRBV7-2 with TRBJ2-5; a possible D gene is TRBD2 (6 bases). Germline CDR1 and CDR2: SGHTA and FQGNSA. The CDR3 covers 15 residues. Trimming stripped 0 bases from V and 1 base from J, with 9 bases between.

In DNA form, the CDR3 reads TGTGCCAGCAACACAGCGGGTACTAGCACAGATACGCAGTATTTT. As protein: CASNTAGTSTDTQYF. This rearrangement joins TRBV7-2 to TRBJ2-3; D possibly corresponds to TRBD2 (6 bases). The CDR3 length is 15 residues. Germline loops: CDR1 SGHTA, CDR2 FQGNSA. V shed 7 bases and J shed 0 bases, with 14 bases lying between them.

This chain uses TRBV7-8 with TRBJ2-7; D ambiguous. Germline V gives CDR1 SGHVS, CDR2 FQNEAQ. V lost 2 bases, J lost 7 bases, and 6 bases lay in between. This CDR3 region has 11 residues. CDR3 in amino acids: CASSLLLEQYF. Here the CDR3 DNA reads TGTGCCAGCAGCTTACTACTGGAGCAGTACTTC.

This clone turned up a few times. The chain couples TRBV5-1 to TRBJ2-7; 7 nucleotides align to TRBD1. The J segment lost 2 bases and the V segment lost 4 bases, leaving 6 bases of the junction unmatched. Germline lookup yields CDR1 SGHRS and CDR2 YFSETQ. The CDR3 has 14 amino acids. CDR3 loop: CASSPIQGAYEQYF. The DNA for the CDR3 is TGCGCCAGCAGCCCGATTCAGGGGGCCTACGAGCAGTACTTC.

The chain combines TRBV7-3 with TRBJ2-7, with 8 bases matching TRBD1. Germline CDR1 and CDR2: SGHTA and FQGTGA. The CDR3 contains 12 residues. V dropped 5 bases and J dropped 6; count of bases not matched to a gene: 3. Here the CDR3 reads CASSVQGGEQYF. The CDR3 DNA reads as TGTGCCAGCAGCGTACAGGGGGGCGAGCAGTACTTC. Using reference TRBV7-3 and TRBJ2-7 for the parts outside the CDR3, the full variable domain is GAGVSQTPSNKVTEKGKYVELRCDPISGHTALYWYRQSLGQGPEFLIYFQGTGAADDSGLPNDRFFAVRPEGSVSTLKIQRTERGDSAVYLCASSVQGGEQYFGPGTRLTVT.

V usage is TRBV12-3 or TRBV12-4 and J usage is TRBJ2-7; D may be TRBD2 (5 bases). V lost 4 bases and J 4 bases, leaving 8 bases between the germline ends. The CDR3 length is 12 residues. The CDR3 loop is CASSWTPYEQYF. CDR3 sequence (DNA): TGTGCCAGCAGTTGGACTCCGTACGAGCAGTACTTC.

This clone was counted a few times. This chain joins TRBV28 and TRBJ1-5; TRBD1 might be the D (5 bases). Germline assignment: CDR1 MDHEN and CDR2 SYDVKM. CDR3 size: 15 residues. With 2 bases removed from V and 0 bases from J, the gap between germline ends came to 8 bases. The CDR3 reads CASSLRDSSNQPQHF. CDR3 nucleotide sequence: TGTGCCAGCAGTTTACGCGACAGTAGCAATCAGCCCCAGCATTTT. Full variable domain (missing parts from reference TRBV28 and TRBJ1-5): DVKVTQSSRYLVKRTGEKVFLECVQDMDHENMFWYRQDPGLGLRLIYFSYDVKMKEKGDIPEGYSVSREKKERFSLILESASTNQTSMYLCASSLRDSSNQPQHFGDGTRLSIL.

This rearrangement joins TRBV19 to TRBJ2-3, with 8 bases matching TRBD1. This CDR3 is 14 amino acids long. Germline CDR1 is LNHDA and CDR2 is SQIVND (reference sequence). The trim removed 4 bases at V and 3 bases at J, leaving 3 bases unmatched. The CDR3 reads CASSTRQGTDTQYF. The CDR3 DNA sequence: TGTGCCAGTAGTACTCGACAGGGGACAGATACGCAGTATTTT.

CDR3 nucleotide sequence: TGCGCCAGCAGCCAGGTCGATGGAACTAATGAAAAACTGTTTTTT. Protein product: CASSQVDGTNEKLFF. V gene TRBV5-1 combines with J gene TRBJ1-4, with D uncertain. Trimming took off 4 bases at V and 1 base at J, with 11 bases between the two ends. The CDR3 sequence is 15 residues long. Germline loops: CDR1 SGHRS, CDR2 YFSETQ.

The chain recombines TRBV7-3 with TRBJ2-3, with TRBD1 matching 8 bases. V lost 5 bases and J lost 0; bases outside the gene matches: 1. The CDR3 is made up of 14 amino acids. Germline values: CDR1 SGHTA, CDR2 FQGTGA. CDR3 DNA: TGTGCCAGCAGCAGGACAGGGAGCACAGATACGCAGTATTTT. Translated, it gives CASSRTGSTDTQYF.

The chain couples TRBV19 to TRBJ2-7, with 8 bases lining up with TRBD1. With V trimmed by 6 bases and J by 0 bases, 7 bases remained unmatched. The CDR3 loop spans 15 amino acids. CDR1 is LNHDA and CDR2 is SQIVND in the germline V gene (reference sequence). CDR3 bases: TGTGCCAGTAGCGACAGGGGAAAGCCCTCCTACGAGCAGTACTTC. This codes for CASSDRGKPSYEQYF.

This chain connects TRBV7-3 to TRBJ1-1; D is unclear. This CDR3 is built from 12 residues. The germline gives CDR1 SGHTA, CDR2 FQGTGA. The V end was cut by 5 bases, the J end by 1 base, with 5 bases between. The CDR3 is CASSRRNTEAFF. CDR3 in DNA: TGTGCCAGCAGCCGCAGGAACACTGAAGCTTTCTTT.